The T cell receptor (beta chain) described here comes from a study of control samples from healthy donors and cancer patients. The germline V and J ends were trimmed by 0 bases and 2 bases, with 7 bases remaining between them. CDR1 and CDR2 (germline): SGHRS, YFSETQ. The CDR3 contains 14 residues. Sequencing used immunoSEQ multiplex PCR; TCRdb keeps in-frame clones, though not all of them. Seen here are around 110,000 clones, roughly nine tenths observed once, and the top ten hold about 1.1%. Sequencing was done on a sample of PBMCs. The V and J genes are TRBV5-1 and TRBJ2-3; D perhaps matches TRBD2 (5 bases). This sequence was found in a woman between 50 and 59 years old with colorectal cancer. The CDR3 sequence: CASSLVRATDTQYF. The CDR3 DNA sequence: TGCGCCAGCAGCTTGGTGAGGGCCACAGATACGCAGTATTTT.